This T cell receptor (beta chain) was observed in a study of CD8+ T cells in alopecia areata. Germline loops: CDR1 SGDLS, CDR2 YYNGEE. The CDR3 spans 15 residues. V dropped 3 bases and J dropped 3 bases, with 10 bases sitting between them. Peripheral blood and lesional scalp punch biopsies were taken from alopecia areata patients. Reverse transcribed after extraction, RNA yielded cDNA as the sequencing template. Produced via immunoSEQ multiplex PCR; TCRdb's table is partial and in-frame only. Among over 14,000 clones, 45% to 60% were seen once, and the ten largest hold about a tenth. The sequence came from a human donor with alopecia areata. Sequencing used skin, obtained at week 0. This chain uses TRBV9 with TRBJ2-6; D could derive from TRBD1 or TRBD2 (6 bases each). The CDR3 loop reads CASSAGGRGANVLTF. CDR3 DNA: TGTGCCAGCAGCGCTGGGGGGCGTGGGGCCAACGTCCTGACTTTC.